This T cell receptor (beta chain) was sequenced during a study of T cell repertoires in cytomegalovirus infection (dated by TCRdb to between 2018 and 2021). The study in broad terms: Because public TCR beta signatures pointed to carriage of CMV infection together with the matching HLA type, the HLA type of each donor mattered for the analysis. Beyond this particular receptor, the publication reports: In both this cohort and an independent cohort of some 350 donors, the cumulative frequency of public TCR beta family members distinguished carriers of CMV infection plus the relevant HLA type. The ex vivo response was dominated by HLA-C-restricted CMV-specific TCR beta clonotypes, and the single most frequent clonotype in two of eight donors was supplied by these HLA-C-restricted clonotypes.

This clonotype was recorded many times. Its target antigen remains unknown. No much larger clonotype is one base removed from it; base qualities were not supplied. Instrument on record: Illumina HiSeq 1500. TCRdb trimmed the raw reads at Q25, called clones with MiXCR and kept productive beta chains. Each entry merges the rows of one CDR3 protein and shows their most common DNA and genes. The sample contains 490,000 or so distinct CDR3 sequences, about 11% of them found a single time. The top ten constitute roughly 10% of the sample. The CDR3 starts with the cysteine, ends with the phenylalanine, and has 14 residues. Solely the CDR3 DNA is kept, with 42 bases framed from the first base. Ends trimmed: V by 3 bases, J by 4 bases; bases unmatched to a gene: 1. Sequences DFQATT (CDR1) and SNEGSKA (CDR2) are obtained from the germline V gene (reference sequence).

Source material: PBMCs. This receptor was obtained from a human donor in good health (CMV status not recorded). Some clones in this sample may be carry-over from other donors' samples. The chain uses TRBV20-1 and TRBJ2-3, with 13 bases aligning to TRBD2. Here is the DNA: TGCAGTGCTAGCGGACTAGCGGGAGCAGATACGCAGTATTTT. It specifies CSASGLAGADTQYF.